This is a list of T cell receptor beta chains from one sample in a study of T cell responses to AZD1222 COVID-19 vaccine. Only in-frame clones appear in the TCRdb table, and some are missing; sequencing was by immunoSEQ multiplex PCR. The repertoire holds more than 90,000 clones, with about 89% as singletons. Sequences were derived from peripheral blood, sampled 28 days after the second AZD1222 dose. The receptors were gathered from an adult who received the AZD1222 COVID-19 vaccine. Both conserved end residues are part of each CDR3. Each record gives: V gene, CDR3 protein.

v_call: TRBV6-5; cdr3_aa: CASSSQGALKETQYF
v_call: TRBV4-1; cdr3_aa: CASSPGQGGSGANVLTF
v_call: TRBV6-5; cdr3_aa: CASSYAGDRGHYGYTF
v_call: TRBV13; cdr3_aa: CASSLGAAPREQYF
v_call: TRBV7-9; cdr3_aa: CASSLGRADYGYTF
v_call: TRBV6-5; cdr3_aa: CASSYSNPGGANEQFF
v_call: TRBV28; cdr3_aa: CASSLRQGGNTIYF
v_call: TRBV24-1; cdr3_aa: CATSDSGPSSYNEQFF
v_call: TRBV5-1; cdr3_aa: CASSDRQGDTDTQYF
v_call: TRBV18; cdr3_aa: CASSPDRGTYNSPLHF
v_call: TRBV11-3; cdr3_aa: CASSLEFGGEQYF
v_call: TRBV5-6; cdr3_aa: CASSSEVIGNYGYTF
v_call: TRBV30; cdr3_aa: CAWRASGPFYEQYF
v_call: TRBV7-8; cdr3_aa: CASSIVGRNYEQYF
v_call: TRBV5-1; cdr3_aa: CASSFGQGNSPLHF
v_call: TRBV5-1; cdr3_aa: CASSLEGLQYSYNSPLHF
v_call: TRBV24-1; cdr3_aa: CATSARLAGVRELFF
v_call: TRBV7-6; cdr3_aa: CASSLRAGATYEQYF
v_call: TRBV30; cdr3_aa: CAWSVRGRPDGTTKQYF
v_call: TRBV12-3/TRBV12-4; cdr3_aa: CASSSSSYNEQFF
v_call: TRBV11-2; cdr3_aa: CASSLAGGGTEAFF
v_call: TRBV5-6; cdr3_aa: CASSLAGDREKLFF